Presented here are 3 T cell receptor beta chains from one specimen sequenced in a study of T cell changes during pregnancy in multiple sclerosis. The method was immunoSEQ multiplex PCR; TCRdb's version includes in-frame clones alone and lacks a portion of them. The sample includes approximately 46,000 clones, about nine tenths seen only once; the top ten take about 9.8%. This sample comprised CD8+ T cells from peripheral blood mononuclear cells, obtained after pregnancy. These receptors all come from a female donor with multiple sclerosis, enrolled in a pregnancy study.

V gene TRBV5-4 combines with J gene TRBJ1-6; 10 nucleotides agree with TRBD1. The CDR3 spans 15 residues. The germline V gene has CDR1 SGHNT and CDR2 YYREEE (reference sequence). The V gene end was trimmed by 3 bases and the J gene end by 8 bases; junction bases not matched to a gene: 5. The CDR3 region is CASSSTGTGDSPLHF. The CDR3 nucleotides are TGTGCCAGCAGCTCCACCGGGACAGGGGATTCACCCCTCCACTTT.

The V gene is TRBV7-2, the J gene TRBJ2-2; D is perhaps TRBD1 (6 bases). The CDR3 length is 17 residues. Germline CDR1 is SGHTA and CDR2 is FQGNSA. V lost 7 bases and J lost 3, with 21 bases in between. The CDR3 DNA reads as TGTGCCAGCAAAGGCGGACAGTCGTTCCACGACACCGGGGAGCTGTTTTTT. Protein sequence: CASKGGQSFHDTGELFF.

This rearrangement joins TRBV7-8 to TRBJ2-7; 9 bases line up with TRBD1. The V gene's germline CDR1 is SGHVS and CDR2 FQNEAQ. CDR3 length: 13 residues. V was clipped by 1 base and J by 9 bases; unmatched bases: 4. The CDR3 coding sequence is TGTGCCAGCAGCTTAGAAAACAGGGGGCCGCAGTACTTC. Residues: CASSLENRGPQYF.